This T cell receptor (beta chain) was recovered during a study of blood T cell repertoires in COVID-19. Overall study context: Sources were T cells, B-cell-depleted T cells, or PBMCs; the material itself was cDNA or gDNA.

Trimming took 8 bases from V and 3 from J, leaving 10 bases between them. Germline CDR1 KGHDR, CDR2 SFDVKD. The CDR3 consists of 12 residues. In the original analysis: The assay estimated nucleated cells by amplifying reference gene primers. Sequenced by immunoSEQ multiplex PCR; TCRdb stores in-frame clones only, minus some. V, J and clone size are those of that table, while D and trimming were read from the DNA. The repertoire consists of about 130,000 clones, with around 80% occurring once and the leading ten covering 35% to 40%. The rearrangement uses TRBV24-1 and TRBJ2-7; D is ambiguous. The TCR originated in a man between 35 and 55 years old with active or convalescent COVID-19. Sequenced sample: peripheral blood. The CDR3, as DNA: TGTGCCACCACCAGGAATTACTACGAGCAGTACTTC. It is translated as CATTRNYYEQYF.